The next 5 T cell receptor beta chains were all read from a single sample in a study of blood T cell repertoires in COVID-19. Clones were sequenced by immunoSEQ multiplex PCR, and TCRdb holds only the in-frame ones, with some missing. This table holds roughly 250,000 clones, 86% found once. Sequencing was performed on PBMCs or T cells enriched from blood (not recorded which). All receptors derive from a woman in her thirties or forties with acute COVID-19.

The chain uses TRBV5-1 and TRBJ1-1; D is undetermined. Germline V gives CDR1 SGHRS, CDR2 YFSETQ. CDR3 size: 12 residues. The V and J ends lost 0 bases and 8 bases respectively, with 8 bases between them. CDR3 DNA sequence: TGCGCCAGCAGCTTGGGTCAGGAAGAAGCTTTCTTT. It codes for CASSLGQEEAFF.

The chain combines TRBV4-1 with TRBJ2-1, with TRBD1 identical over 7 bases. The germline V gene encodes CDR1 MGHRA and CDR2 YSYEKL. Trimming cost V 1 base and J 7 bases; bases outside gene matches: 16. This CDR3 has 18 amino acids. The CDR3 protein is CASSQAPDRVVGTNEQFF. The CDR3 DNA reads as TGCGCCAGCAGCCAAGCGCCCGACAGGGTAGTTGGTACAAATGAGCAGTTCTTC.

This clone occurred once. The rearrangement uses TRBV9 and TRBJ2-1; 9 bases are shared with TRBD1. The CDR3 is made up of 16 amino acids. J gave up 0 bases and V 4 bases, and 5 bases lay outside the gene matches. The germline V gene encodes CDR1 SGDLS and CDR2 YYNGEE. This CDR3 reads CASSPGTGSSYNEQFF. In DNA form, the CDR3 reads TGTGCCAGCAGCCCGGGGACAGGGAGCTCCTACAATGAGCAGTTCTTC. The variable domain in full, with the rest retrieved from reference TRBV9 and TRBJ2-1, is DSGVTQTPKHLITATGQRVTLRCSPRSGDLSVYWYQQSLDQGLQFLIQYYNGEERAKGNILERFSAQQFPDLHSELNLSSLELGDSALYFCASSPGTGSSYNEQFFGPGTRLTVL.

In its sample, this clone was seen once. This chain uses TRBV7-9 with TRBJ1-6; the match to TRBD1 covers 7 bases. The germline gives CDR1 SEHNR, CDR2 FQNEAQ (reference sequence). J gave up 8 bases and V 1 base, and 5 bases lay outside the gene matches. CDR3 length: 15 amino acids. The CDR3 loop is CASSLGRDSHSPLHF. CDR3 DNA sequence: TGTGCCAGCAGCTTAGGGAGGGACAGTCATTCACCCCTCCACTTT.

The rearrangement uses TRBV19 and TRBJ1-1, with a possible D match to TRBD1 (6 bases). The V and J ends lost 6 bases and 3 bases respectively, with 8 bases between them. The CDR3 consists of 12 residues. Germline CDR1 reads LNHDA; CDR2 reads SQIVND (reference sequence). In nucleotides, the CDR3 is TGTGCCAGTAGGAACAGGGACACTGAAGCTTTCTTT. Amino acids: CASRNRDTEAFF.